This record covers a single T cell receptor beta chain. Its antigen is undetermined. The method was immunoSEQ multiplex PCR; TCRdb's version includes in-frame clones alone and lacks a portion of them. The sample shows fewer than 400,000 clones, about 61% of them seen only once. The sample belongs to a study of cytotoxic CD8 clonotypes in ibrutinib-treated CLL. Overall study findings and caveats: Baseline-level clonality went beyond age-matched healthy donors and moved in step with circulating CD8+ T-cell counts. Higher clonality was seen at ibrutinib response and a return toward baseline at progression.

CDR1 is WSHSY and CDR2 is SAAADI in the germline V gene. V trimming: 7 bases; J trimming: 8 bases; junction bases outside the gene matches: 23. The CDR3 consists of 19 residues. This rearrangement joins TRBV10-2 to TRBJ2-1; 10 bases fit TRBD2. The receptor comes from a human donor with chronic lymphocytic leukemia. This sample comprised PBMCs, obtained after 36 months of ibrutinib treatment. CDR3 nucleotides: TGCGCCAGCACCGACCCTATAAGCTTTCCTAGCGGGGGAGGGGATGAGCAGTTCTTC. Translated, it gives CASTDPISFPSGGGDEQFF.